This TCR beta chain stems from a study of T cells in Graves' hyperthyroidism and ophthalmopathy (dated by TCRdb to 2018 to 2020). Notes on the research overall: Peripheral blood was collected at initial diagnosis, before any treatment. To identify distinguishing TCR V-J signatures, a discovery cohort of 95 to 100 patients was used, comprising approximately 40 with Graves' ophthalmopathy and 57 with stable Graves' hyperthyroidism. Prospective prediction of ophthalmopathy was tested in an independent validation cohort of 18 to 20 hyperthyroidism patients and 17 patients who later progressed to ophthalmopathy. The roughly 94 discovery patients were randomly divided into training and test sets at a 7:3 ratio. Thyroid tissue and blood T-cell repertoires from more than 5 Graves' hyperthyroidism patients were also compared in the study. After blood sampling, hyperthyroidism patients were treated with methimazole at a starting dose of 30 mg daily, and ophthalmopathy patients were treated with high-dose intravenous methylprednisolone. The paper reports TCR Vbeta CDR3 sequencing of roughly 140 peripheral blood samples: approximately 41 ophthalmopathy, 70 to 85 hyperthyroidism and around 17 progressor patients. Broad study findings and their caveats: In validation, the model predicted progression to ophthalmopathy with over 60% sensitivity and around 72% specificity, a median of about 6.7 months before onset. Sample size was not statistically predetermined, and investigators were not blinded to group allocation. Most expanded thyroid clonotypes (frequency above 0.001) were also detected in blood, suggesting blood repertoires may reflect thyroid immune responses. A 13 V-J signature model separated ophthalmopathy from stable hyperthyroidism, with 87.88% sensitivity and 81.08% specificity in cross-validation and 80%/75% in testing.

The hyperthyroidism patients were between 18 and 65 years old and newly diagnosed, with a disease duration of less than 2 months. Any patient with an uncontrolled infection, another autoimmune disease, pregnancy or lactation was excluded. Diagnoses were based on clinical symptoms, serum thyroxine and TRAb, thyroid ultrasound and orbital computed tomography. For progressor patients, blood was drawn at the first diagnosis of hyperthyroidism, before any ophthalmopathy symptoms had appeared. PBMCs were separated from roughly 9.3 ml of fresh peripheral blood using Ficoll-Paque density gradient centrifugation. Patients classed as progressors first received a Graves' hyperthyroidism diagnosis and then went on to develop ophthalmopathy during follow-up. Total RNA was extracted using Trizol reagent, and RNA quality was assessed on an Agilent 2100 Bioanalyzer. The CDR3 numbers 16 residues from cysteine through phenylalanine. The only DNA kept is the CDR3, 48 bases in frame from the first base. V is trimmed back by 1 base and J by 8 bases, and the junction contains 10 bases that no gene match accounts for. The germline V gene yields LGHNA for CDR1 and YNFKEQ for CDR2.

Worth noting for this clonotype: No antigen is known for it. Base qualities are not recorded, but no much larger clone differs from it by a single base.

The TCR beta CDR3 regions were amplified from the RNA transcripts. The first round of RT-PCR for the TCR CDR3 was performed with the HTBI primer set and the Qiagen OneStep RT-PCR kit. A second multiplex PCR round built the libraries, followed by size selection and purification. Libraries were sequenced paired-end with 100 bp reads on an Illumina HiSeq2000. The study's own analysis went as follows. SOAPnuke was used to process the raw data, throwing out any read that contained adapters or uncalled bases, had a mean Phred below 15, or lacked an exact constant-primer or identifier match. COPE v1.2.5 was used to merge high-quality paired reads, and clonotypes were defined as unique nucleotide sequences. Clonotypes were aligned to IMGT TRBV, TRBD and TRBJ reference segments using MiTCR v1.1. Only V-J combinations with frequency above 0.0001, covering 99% to 99.2% of repertoires, were analysed. A TCS score was defined as the ratio between F50 (clonal expansion) and ExV (chaos), using BLOSUM62-based TCRdist between CDR3 peptides within each V-J. Welch's t-statistics and random forest reduced roughly 540 V-J features to 10 to 15, which were used in a naive Bayes classifier (R e1071). TCRdb redid the processing of the public reads, applying fastp at Q25 and MiXCR, and retained in-frame beta chains. When rows share a CDR3 protein, they turn into one entry using the most common DNA and genes. TCRdb, rather than the study authors, made the V and J calls. The sample has approximately 720,000 distinct CDR3 sequences on record, around a sixth of them singletons. The top ten clones comprise over 15% of the sample.

The sequence derives from a woman aged 45-59 years with Graves' hyperthyroidism that later progressed to Graves' ophthalmopathy. Sequences were obtained from blood. The chain couples TRBV4-2 to TRBJ2-1, with 8 bases matching TRBD2. The DNA sequence follows: TGTGCCAGCAGCCAAGGAGACGGGGGGGCAATCGATGAGCAGTTCTTC. It is translated as CASSQGDGGAIDEQFF.